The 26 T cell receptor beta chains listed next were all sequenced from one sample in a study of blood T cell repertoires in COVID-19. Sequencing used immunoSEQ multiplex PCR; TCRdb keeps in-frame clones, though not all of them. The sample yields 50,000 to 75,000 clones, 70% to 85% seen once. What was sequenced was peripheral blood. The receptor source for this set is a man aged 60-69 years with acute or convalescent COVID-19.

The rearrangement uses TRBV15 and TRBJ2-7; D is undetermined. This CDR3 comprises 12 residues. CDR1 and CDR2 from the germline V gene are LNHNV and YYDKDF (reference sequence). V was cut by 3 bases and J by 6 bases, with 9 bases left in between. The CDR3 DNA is TGTGCCACCAGCAGGCACAGACGCGAGCAGTACTTC. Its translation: CATSRHRREQYF.

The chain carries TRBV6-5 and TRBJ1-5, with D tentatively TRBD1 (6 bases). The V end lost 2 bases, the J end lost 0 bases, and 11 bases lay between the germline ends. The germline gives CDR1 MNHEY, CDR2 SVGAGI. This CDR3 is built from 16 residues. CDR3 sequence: CASSYGPGDSNQPQHF. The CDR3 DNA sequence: TGTGCCAGCAGTTACGGACCAGGGGATAGCAATCAGCCCCAGCATTTT.

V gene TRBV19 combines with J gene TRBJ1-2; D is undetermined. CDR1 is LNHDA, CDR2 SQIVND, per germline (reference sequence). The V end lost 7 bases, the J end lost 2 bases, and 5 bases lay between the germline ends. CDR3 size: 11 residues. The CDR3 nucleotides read TGTGCCAGTAAACAGAACTATGGCTACACCTTC. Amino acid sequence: CASKQNYGYTF.

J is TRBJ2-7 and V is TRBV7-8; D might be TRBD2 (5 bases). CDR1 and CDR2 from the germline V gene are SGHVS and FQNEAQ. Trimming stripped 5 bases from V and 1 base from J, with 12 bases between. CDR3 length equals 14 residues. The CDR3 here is CASSPLPGSYEQYF. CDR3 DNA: TGTGCCAGCAGCCCCTTGCCGGGGTCCTACGAGCAGTACTTC.

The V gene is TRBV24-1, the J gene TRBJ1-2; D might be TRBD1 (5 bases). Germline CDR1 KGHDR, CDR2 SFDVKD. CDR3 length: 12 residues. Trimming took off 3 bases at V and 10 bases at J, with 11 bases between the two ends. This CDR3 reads CATSDGLRDYTF. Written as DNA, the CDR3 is TGTGCCACCAGTGATGGCCTCAGGGACTACACCTTC.

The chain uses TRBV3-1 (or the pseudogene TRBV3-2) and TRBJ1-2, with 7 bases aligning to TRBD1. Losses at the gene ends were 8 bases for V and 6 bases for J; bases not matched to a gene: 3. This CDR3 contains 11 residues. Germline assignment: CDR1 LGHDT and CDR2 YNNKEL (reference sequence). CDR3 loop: CASGRGHGYTF. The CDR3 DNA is TGTGCCAGCGGTAGGGGGCATGGCTACACCTTC.

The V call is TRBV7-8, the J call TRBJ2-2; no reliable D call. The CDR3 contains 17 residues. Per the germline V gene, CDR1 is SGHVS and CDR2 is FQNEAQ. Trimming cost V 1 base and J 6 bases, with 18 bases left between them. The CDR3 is CASSLVQSFAIAGELFF. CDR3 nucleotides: TGTGCCAGCAGCTTAGTGCAAAGTTTTGCGATCGCCGGGGAGCTGTTTTTT.

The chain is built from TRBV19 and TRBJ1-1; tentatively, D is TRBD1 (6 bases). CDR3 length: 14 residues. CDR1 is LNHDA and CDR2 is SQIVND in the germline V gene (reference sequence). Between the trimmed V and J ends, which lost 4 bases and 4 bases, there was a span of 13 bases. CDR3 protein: CASSNGGGGTEAFF. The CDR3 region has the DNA TGTGCCAGTAGTAACGGGGGAGGGGGCACTGAAGCTTTCTTT.

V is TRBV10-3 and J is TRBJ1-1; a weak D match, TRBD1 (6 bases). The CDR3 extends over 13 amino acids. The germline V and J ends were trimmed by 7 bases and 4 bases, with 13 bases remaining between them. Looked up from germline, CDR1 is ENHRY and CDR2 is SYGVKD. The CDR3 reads CAIKGVGFTEAFF. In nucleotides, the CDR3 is TGTGCCATCAAGGGGGTCGGATTCACTGAAGCTTTCTTT.

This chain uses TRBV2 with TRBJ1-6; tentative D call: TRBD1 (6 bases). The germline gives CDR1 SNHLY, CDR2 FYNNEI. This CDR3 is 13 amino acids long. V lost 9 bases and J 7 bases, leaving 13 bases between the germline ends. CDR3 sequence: CARKDSPNSPLHF. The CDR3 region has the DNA TGTGCCAGAAAGGACAGTCCAAATTCACCCCTCCACTTT. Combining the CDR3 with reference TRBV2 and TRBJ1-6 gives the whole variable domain EPEVTQTPSHQVTQMGQEVILRCVPISNHLYFYWYRQILGQKVEFLVSFYNNEISEKSEIFDDQFSVERPDGSNFTLKIRSTKLEDSAMYFCARKDSPNSPLHFGNGTRLTVT.

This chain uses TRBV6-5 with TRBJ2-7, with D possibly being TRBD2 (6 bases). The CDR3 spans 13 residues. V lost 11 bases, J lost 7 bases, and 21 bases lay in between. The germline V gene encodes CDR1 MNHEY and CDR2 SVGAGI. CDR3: CASDAGGTVEQYF. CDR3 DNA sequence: TGTGCCTCCGACGCTGGCGGGACCGTTGAGCAGTACTTC.

As DNA, the CDR3 is TGTGCCAGCTCACCCGACAGGGGGTCTTCCTACGAGCAGTACTTC. Translation: CASSPDRGSSYEQYF. The V call is TRBV18, the J call TRBJ2-7; 9 positions agree with TRBD1. The V segment lost 3 bases and the J segment 1 base; nucleotides outside the gene matches: 4. This CDR3 region has 15 residues. CDR1 and CDR2 from the germline V gene are KGHSH and LQKENI. The full variable domain, in which reference TRBV18 and TRBJ2-7 provide the parts outside the CDR3, is NAGVMQNPRHLVRRRGQEARLRCSPMKGHSHVYWYRQLPEEGLKFMVYLQKENIIDESGMPKERFSAEFPKEGPSILRIQQVVRGDSAAYFCASSPDRGSSYEQYFGPGTRLTVT.

The CDR3 reads CASSRAGTSKTQYF. In DNA, the CDR3 is TGTGCCAGCAGCCGGGCGGGGACTAGCAAGACCCAGTACTTC. The gene calls are TRBV7-8 and TRBJ2-5; TRBD2 agrees at 9 bases. This CDR3 has 14 amino acids. CDR1 is SGHVS, CDR2 FQNEAQ, per germline. V was pared by 5 bases and J by 6 bases, with 7 bases of the junction left unmatched.

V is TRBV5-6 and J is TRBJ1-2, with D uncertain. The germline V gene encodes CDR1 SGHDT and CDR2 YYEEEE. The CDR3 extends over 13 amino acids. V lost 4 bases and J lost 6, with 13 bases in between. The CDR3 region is CASSPAAKDGYTF. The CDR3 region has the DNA TGTGCCAGCAGCCCAGCGGCAAAAGATGGCTACACCTTC.

As DNA, the CDR3 is TGTGCCATCAGTGACCCCGGGGTAGCGGGACTTCAAGAGACCCAGTACTTC. This translates into CAISDPGVAGLQETQYF. The rearrangement uses TRBV10-3 and TRBJ2-5, with TRBD2 matching over 8 bases. The trim removed 3 bases at V and 2 bases at J, leaving 11 bases unmatched. The CDR3 extends over 17 amino acids. Germline CDR1 ENHRY, CDR2 SYGVKD.

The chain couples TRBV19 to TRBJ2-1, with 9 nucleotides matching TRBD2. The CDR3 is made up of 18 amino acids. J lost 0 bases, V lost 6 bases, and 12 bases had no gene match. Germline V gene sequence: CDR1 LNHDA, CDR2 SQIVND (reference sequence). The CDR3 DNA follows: TGTGCCAGTAGCCCGACTAGCGGAGGGGCAAGCTCCTACAATGAGCAGTTCTTC. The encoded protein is CASSPTSGGASSYNEQFF.

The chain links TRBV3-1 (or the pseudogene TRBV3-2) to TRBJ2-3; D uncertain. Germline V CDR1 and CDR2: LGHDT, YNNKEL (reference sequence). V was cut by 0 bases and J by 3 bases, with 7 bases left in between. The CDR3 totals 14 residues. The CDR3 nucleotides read TGTGCCAGCAGCCAAGATATGAGAACAGATACGCAGTATTTT. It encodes CASSQDMRTDTQYF.

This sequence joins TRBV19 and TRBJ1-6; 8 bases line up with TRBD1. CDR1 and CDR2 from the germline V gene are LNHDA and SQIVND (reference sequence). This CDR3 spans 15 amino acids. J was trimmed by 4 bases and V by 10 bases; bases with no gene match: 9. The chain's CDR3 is CATLDRGVYNSPLHF. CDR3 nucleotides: TGTGCCACCCTCGACAGGGGCGTGTATAATTCACCCCTCCACTTT.

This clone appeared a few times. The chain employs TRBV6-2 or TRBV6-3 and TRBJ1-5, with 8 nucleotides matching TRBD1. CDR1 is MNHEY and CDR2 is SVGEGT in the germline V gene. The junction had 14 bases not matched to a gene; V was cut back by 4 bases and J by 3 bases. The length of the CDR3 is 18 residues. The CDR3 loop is CASSSLQGGPSFNQPQHF. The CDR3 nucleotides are TGTGCCAGCAGTTCATTACAGGGGGGCCCCTCCTTCAATCAGCCCCAGCATTTT.

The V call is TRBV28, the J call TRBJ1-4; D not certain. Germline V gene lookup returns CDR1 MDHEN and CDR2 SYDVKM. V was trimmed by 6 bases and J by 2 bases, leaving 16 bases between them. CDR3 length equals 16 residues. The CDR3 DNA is TGTGCCAGCAGGCCCGGACTGGAGAGGACTAATGAAAAACTGTTTTTT. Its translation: CASRPGLERTNEKLFF.

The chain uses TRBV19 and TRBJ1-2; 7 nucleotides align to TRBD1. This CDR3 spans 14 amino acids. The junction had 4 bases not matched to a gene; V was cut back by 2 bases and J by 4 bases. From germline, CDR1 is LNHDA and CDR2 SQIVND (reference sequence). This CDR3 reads CASSINRGGYGYTF. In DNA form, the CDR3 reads TGTGCCAGTAGTATAAACAGGGGCGGCTATGGCTACACCTTC.

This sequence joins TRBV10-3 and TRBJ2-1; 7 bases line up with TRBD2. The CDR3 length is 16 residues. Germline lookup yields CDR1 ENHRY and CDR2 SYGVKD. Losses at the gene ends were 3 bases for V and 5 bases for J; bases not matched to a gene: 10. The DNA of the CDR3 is TGTGCCATCAGTGAAGTTTGGGCGGGAGATGACAATGAGCAGTTCTTC. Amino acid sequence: CAISEVWAGDDNEQFF.

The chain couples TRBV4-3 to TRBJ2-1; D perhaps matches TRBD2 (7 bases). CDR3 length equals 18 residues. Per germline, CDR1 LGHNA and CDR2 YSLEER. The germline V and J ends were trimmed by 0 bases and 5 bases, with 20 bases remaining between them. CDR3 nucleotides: TGCGCCAGCAGCCAAGAATTTGGGGCGGGGGCGTACCACAATGAGCAGTTCTTC. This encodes CASSQEFGAGAYHNEQFF.

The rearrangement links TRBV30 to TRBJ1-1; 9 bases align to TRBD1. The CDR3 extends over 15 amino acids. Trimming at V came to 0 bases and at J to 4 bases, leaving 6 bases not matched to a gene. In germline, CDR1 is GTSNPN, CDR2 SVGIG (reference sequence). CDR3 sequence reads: CAWSVWTGVGTEAFF. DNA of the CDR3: TGTGCCTGGAGTGTATGGACAGGGGTCGGCACTGAAGCTTTCTTT. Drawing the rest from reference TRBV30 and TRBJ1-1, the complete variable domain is SQTIHQWPATLVQPVGSPLSLECTVEGTSNPNLYWYRQAAGRGLQLLFYSVGIGQISSEVPQNLSASRPQDRQFILSSKKLLLSDSGFYLCAWSVWTGVGTEAFFGQGTRLTVV.

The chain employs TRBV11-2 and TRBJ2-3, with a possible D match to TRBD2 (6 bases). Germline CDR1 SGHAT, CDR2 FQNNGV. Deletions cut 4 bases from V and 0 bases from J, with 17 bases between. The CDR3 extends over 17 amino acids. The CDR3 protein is CASSSRGYGSSTDTQYF. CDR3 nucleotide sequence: TGTGCCAGCAGCTCCCGGGGGTACGGGTCTAGCACAGATACGCAGTATTTT.

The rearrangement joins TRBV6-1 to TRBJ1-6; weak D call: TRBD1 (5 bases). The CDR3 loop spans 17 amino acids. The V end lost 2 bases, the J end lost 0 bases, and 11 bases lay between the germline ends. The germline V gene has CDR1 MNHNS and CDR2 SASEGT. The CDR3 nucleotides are TGTGCCAGCAGTGAAACTGGGGCCCCCTCCTATAATTCACCCCTCCACTTT. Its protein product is CASSETGAPSYNSPLHF.